The 29 T cell receptor beta chains presented below share a single source sample, sequenced in a study of CD8+ T cells in alopecia areata. Sequencing templates came from extracted RNA that was reverse transcribed into cDNA. The protocol was immunoSEQ multiplex PCR, while the TCRdb copy is restricted to in-frame clones and leaves out a portion. The sample yields about 23,000 clones, around 50% seen once. Sequencing was carried out using NKG2D-high CD8+ T cells sorted from blood. These TCRs come from a human donor with alopecia areata.

The rearrangement uses TRBV7-9 and TRBJ1-5; a weak D match, TRBD1 (6 bases). Germline V gene lookup returns CDR1 SEHNR and CDR2 FQNEAQ (reference sequence). Trimming took off 5 bases at V and 7 bases at J, with 15 bases between the two ends. The CDR3 is 14 amino acids. CDR3 nucleotides: TGTGCCAGCAGCATAGGGGGGCTGGGGCAGCCCCAGCATTTT. This translates into CASSIGGLGQPQHF.

This clone has more than one count but fewer than ten. This chain links TRBV6-1 with TRBJ1-2; no firm D call. The length of the CDR3 is 15 residues. The V gene lost 2 bases and the J gene lost 8 bases, with 18 bases spanning the gap. Germline CDR1 MNHNS, CDR2 SASEGT. The chain's CDR3 is CASSEWVDFSQGYTF. The CDR3 coding sequence is TGTGCCAGCAGTGAATGGGTGGATTTCTCTCAGGGCTACACCTTC.

The chain has TRBV10-3 and TRBJ2-5; TRBD2 matches 12 bases. Germline V gene lookup returns CDR1 ENHRY and CDR2 SYGVKD. Trimming took 6 bases from V and 3 from J; bases not matched to a gene: 11. The CDR3 is made up of 17 amino acids. This CDR3 is CAIRSETSGGEKETQYF. In nucleotides, the CDR3 is TGTGCCATCAGATCCGAGACTAGCGGGGGTGAAAAAGAGACCCAGTACTTC.

The V and J genes are TRBV5-1 and TRBJ2-7; possible D gene TRBD2, 6 bases. The CDR3 totals 16 residues. The V and J ends lost 1 base and 7 bases respectively, with 21 bases between them. The germline V gene encodes CDR1 SGHRS and CDR2 YFSETQ. CDR3 residues: CASSLRGEELRWEQYF. The CDR3 region has the DNA TGCGCCAGCAGCTTGCGCGGGGAGGAGTTACGTTGGGAGCAGTACTTC.

V usage is TRBV7-6 and J usage is TRBJ2-3, with 10 bases that match TRBD2. V shed 5 bases, J shed 3 bases, and the junction held 14 bases outside the gene matches. The CDR3 covers 18 residues. The germline V gene has CDR1 SGHVS and CDR2 FNYEAQ. The CDR3 region has the DNA TGTGCCAGCAGCAATCTACGGGCTAGCGGGAGTTTGACAGATACGCAGTATTTT. This gives the protein CASSNLRASGSLTDTQYF.

This clone was recorded at least ten times. Within the sample, other DNA sequences also encode this same CDR3. In DNA form, the CDR3 reads TGTGCCAGCAGTCCAAGGAGGATACTCACAGATACGCAGTATTTT. Protein: CASSPRRILTDTQYF. The chain carries TRBV28 and TRBJ2-3, with D perhaps TRBD2 (5 bases). Trimming stripped 5 bases from V and 2 bases from J, with 14 bases between. This CDR3 comprises 15 residues. From germline, CDR1 is MDHEN and CDR2 SYDVKM.

This clone was recorded a few times. V gene TRBV23-1 combines with J gene TRBJ1-2; D is unresolved. TRBV23-1 counts as an open reading frame of uncertain function. The germline V and J ends were trimmed by 0 bases and 4 bases, with 21 bases remaining between them. The CDR3 has 18 residues. CDR3 amino acids: CASSQSGEIQTTLYGYTF. CDR3 in DNA: TGCGCCAGCAGTCAATCGGGAGAGATACAGACCACCCTCTATGGCTACACCTTC.

There are a few counts of this clone. The chain links TRBV7-2 to TRBJ1-2, with a tentative D call TRBD1 (6 bases). V was pared by 2 bases and J by 5 bases, with 15 bases between. The CDR3 spans 15 residues. Germline lookup yields CDR1 SGHTA and CDR2 FQGNSA. The chain's CDR3 is CASSLLRGLRYGYTF. CDR3 DNA sequence: TGTGCCAGCAGCTTACTTCGGGGGCTCCGGTATGGCTACACCTTC.

This clone is medium-sized. J is TRBJ2-3 and V is TRBV29-1; TRBD2 agrees at 9 bases. The V gene's germline CDR1 is SQVTM and CDR2 ANQGSEA. J was trimmed by 4 bases and V by 0 bases; bases with no gene match: 5. CDR3 length: 15 residues. CDR3 in amino acids: CSVEDGSGRPDTQYF. The CDR3 DNA reads TGCAGCGTTGAAGATGGGAGCGGGAGGCCAGATACGCAGTATTTT.

The V call is TRBV29-1, the J call TRBJ2-1; no clear D gene. V lost 3 bases and J 8 bases, leaving 2 bases between the germline ends. This CDR3 is 9 amino acids long. Germline-derived CDR1 and CDR2 are SQVTM and ANQGSEA. This chain's CDR3 is CSVDYEQFF. The DNA of the CDR3 is TGCAGCGTTGATTATGAGCAGTTCTTC.

This chain uses TRBV28 with TRBJ2-4; D is uncertain. V lost 6 bases, J lost 0 bases, and 15 bases lay in between. The CDR3 extends over 16 amino acids. The germline V gene has CDR1 MDHEN and CDR2 SYDVKM. CDR3 in amino acids: CASRDLADLAKNIQYF. As DNA, the CDR3 is TGTGCCAGCAGGGATCTCGCGGATCTAGCCAAAAACATTCAGTACTTC.

J is TRBJ2-7 and V is TRBV9; D is tentatively TRBD1 or TRBD2 (5 bases each). Between the trimmed V and J ends, which lost 3 bases and 3 bases, there was a span of 7 bases. Germline-derived CDR1 and CDR2 are SGDLS and YYNGEE. This CDR3 comprises 12 residues. The CDR3 sequence: CASSGDGYEQYF. Here the CDR3 DNA reads TGTGCCAGCAGCGGGGACGGCTACGAGCAGTACTTC.

This clone occurred a few times. This chain uses TRBV2 with TRBJ2-4, with 7 bases identical to TRBD1. The V segment lost 4 bases and the J segment 2 bases; nucleotides outside the gene matches: 5. CDR1 and CDR2 from the germline V gene are SNHLY and FYNNEI. CDR3 length: 15 amino acids. CDR3 DNA: TGTGCCAGCAGTGGAACAGGGGTAACCAAAAACATTCAGTACTTC. It codes for CASSGTGVTKNIQYF.

The V gene is TRBV27, the J gene TRBJ2-7; tentatively, D is TRBD1 or TRBD2 (5 bases each). The V gene lost 7 bases and the J gene lost 1 base, with 20 bases spanning the gap. The CDR3 is 16 amino acids. Germline V gene lookup returns CDR1 MNHEY and CDR2 SMNVEV (reference sequence). Here the CDR3 reads CASTQRVRDRSYEQYF. In DNA form, the CDR3 reads TGTGCCAGCACCCAAAGAGTCCGGGACCGATCCTACGAGCAGTACTTC.

The chain is built from TRBV25-1 and TRBJ1-2; 7 nucleotides match TRBD1. CDR1 and CDR2 (germline): MGHDK, SYGVNS. The CDR3 is made up of 14 amino acids. V shed 5 bases and J 7 bases; nucleotides not matched to a gene: 10. The CDR3 DNA sequence: TGTGCCAGCAGTCCTGCCGACAGGGAAAGTGGCTACACCTTC. Protein product: CASSPADRESGYTF.

This clone appeared once. The genes are TRBV27 and TRBJ2-7; weak D call: TRBD2 (5 bases). Germline-derived CDR1 and CDR2 are MNHEY and SMNVEV (reference sequence). V was pared by 7 bases and J by 3 bases, with 10 bases between. This CDR3 has 12 residues. This CDR3 reads CASKKGSYEQYF. The CDR3 region has the DNA TGTGCCAGCAAGAAAGGGAGCTACGAGCAGTACTTC.

This clone was detected many times. This chain connects TRBV19 to TRBJ2-7, with a weak D call TRBD1 (6 bases). V was clipped by 4 bases and J by 2 bases, with 12 bases between them. The CDR3 runs 14 residues. Germline loops: CDR1 LNHDA, CDR2 SQIVND (reference sequence). The CDR3 loop is CASSTTGYAYEQYF. DNA for the CDR3: TGTGCCAGTAGTACGACAGGATACGCCTACGAGCAGTACTTC. Complete variable domain (other parts from reference TRBV19 and TRBJ2-7): DGGITQSPKYLFRKEGQNVTLSCEQNLNHDAMYWYRQDPGQGLRLIYYSQIVNDFQKGDIAEGYSVSREKKESFPLTVTSAQKNPTAFYLCASSTTGYAYEQYFGPGTRLTVT.

The rearrangement joins TRBV4-1 to TRBJ2-1; no clear D gene. Trimming took 1 base from V and 0 from J, leaving 10 bases between them. Per the germline V gene, CDR1 is MGHRA and CDR2 is YSYEKL. This CDR3 has 16 amino acids. The CDR3 loop is CASSQVVASSYNEQFF. CDR3 bases: TGCGCCAGCAGCCAAGTTGTGGCCAGCTCCTACAATGAGCAGTTCTTC.

This clone was seen a few times. The chain recombines TRBV28 with TRBJ1-2, with TRBD1 as a possible D gene (6 bases). Germline CDR1 and CDR2: MDHEN and SYDVKM. The CDR3 has 18 amino acids. V shed 6 bases and J shed 4 bases, with 27 bases lying between them. CDR3 sequence: CASSRIRVQGNLRYGYTF. The CDR3 bases are TGTGCCAGCAGCCGTATTAGGGTTCAGGGGAACCTCCGCTATGGCTACACCTTC.

The chain employs TRBV5-4 and TRBJ2-2; the D is unclear. This CDR3 region has 16 residues. Trimming stripped 4 bases from V and 4 bases from J, with 17 bases between. CDR1 is SGHNT, CDR2 YYREEE, per germline (reference sequence). Here the CDR3 reads CASSVLGGGPTGELFF. The CDR3 DNA is TGTGCCAGCAGCGTTCTGGGTGGCGGACCCACCGGGGAGCTGTTTTTT.

Only a few counts were recorded for this clone. V is TRBV2 and J is TRBJ2-5; TRBD1 is a possible D gene (6 bases). Germline V gene lookup returns CDR1 SNHLY and CDR2 FYNNEI. This CDR3 spans 15 amino acids. Trimming took off 5 bases at V and 3 bases at J, with 16 bases between the two ends. CDR3: CASSTQGIEKETQYF. The CDR3 DNA follows: TGTGCCAGCAGTACCCAGGGGATAGAAAAAGAGACCCAGTACTTC.

This chain links TRBV4-1 with TRBJ2-5; no firm D call. The ends were cut back, 1 base at V and 5 bases at J, with 8 bases in the middle. Germline V gene lookup returns CDR1 MGHRA and CDR2 YSYEKL. There are 13 residues in the CDR3. The CDR3 DNA reads as TGCGCCAGCAGCCAAGTCCTTCGGGAGACCCAGTACTTC. This translates into CASSQVLRETQYF.

The genes are TRBV11-2 and TRBJ2-1; D may be TRBD2 (6 bases). Germline loops: CDR1 SGHAT, CDR2 FQNNGV. Trimming took off 0 bases at V and 8 bases at J, with 14 bases between the two ends. CDR3 length: 15 amino acids. The CDR3 reads CASSLEGGRGDEQFF. Written as DNA, the CDR3 is TGTGCCAGCAGCTTAGAGGGAGGCCGCGGGGATGAGCAGTTCTTC.

The gene calls are TRBV7-3 and TRBJ2-3, with D perhaps TRBD1 (6 bases). V lost 1 base to trimming and J lost 2 bases, with 10 bases between them. CDR3 length: 15 amino acids. Germline loops: CDR1 SGHTA, CDR2 FQGTGA. CDR3 in amino acids: CASSLNRANTDTQYF. CDR3 in DNA: TGTGCCAGCAGCTTAAACAGGGCCAACACAGATACGCAGTATTTT.

The V call is TRBV7-9, the J call TRBJ1-1, with D uncertain. Trimming took 5 bases from V and 0 from J, leaving 7 bases between them. This CDR3 contains 13 residues. Germline V CDR1 and CDR2: SEHNR, FQNEAQ (reference sequence). The CDR3 region is CASSQPLNTEAFF. CDR3 sequence (DNA): TGTGCCAGCAGCCAACCTTTGAACACTGAAGCTTTCTTT. The full variable domain, in which reference TRBV7-9 and TRBJ1-1 provide the parts outside the CDR3, is DTGVSQNPRHKITKRGQNVTFRCDPISEHNRLYWYRQTLGQGPEFLTYFQNEAQLEKSRLLSDRFSAERPKGSFSTLEIQRTEQGDSAMYLCASSQPLNTEAFFGQGTRLTVV.

The V call is TRBV18, the J call TRBJ1-2; a weak D match, TRBD1 (6 bases). V gave up 1 base and J gave up 1 base, with 10 bases separating them. Per germline, CDR1 KGHSH and CDR2 LQKENI. This CDR3 spans 15 amino acids. The DNA of the CDR3 is TGTGCCAGCTCACCACAGGACAGAATTAACTATGGCTACACCTTC. This gives the protein CASSPQDRINYGYTF. Full variable domain (remainder filled in from reference TRBV18 and TRBJ1-2): NAGVMQNPRHLVRRRGQEARLRCSPMKGHSHVYWYRQLPEEGLKFMVYLQKENIIDESGMPKERFSAEFPKEGPSILRIQQVVRGDSAAYFCASSPQDRINYGYTFGSGTRLTVV.

This clone was counted many times. The chain is built from TRBV19 and TRBJ2-6; D not resolved. This CDR3 spans 15 amino acids. The germline V and J ends were trimmed by 8 bases and 0 bases, with 11 bases remaining between them. The germline V gene has CDR1 LNHDA and CDR2 SQIVND (reference sequence). The CDR3 loop is CASAYGISGANVLTF. The CDR3 nucleotides read TGTGCCAGTGCCTATGGAATCTCTGGGGCCAACGTCCTGACTTTC.

V usage is TRBV5-1 and J usage is TRBJ1-4, with unresolved D. Between the trimmed V and J ends, which lost 0 bases and 8 bases, there was a span of 14 bases. CDR1 is SGHRS and CDR2 is YFSETQ in the germline V gene. The CDR3 sequence is 15 residues long. The DNA of the CDR3 is TGCGCCAGCAGCTTGGACAACCTCGTGGGGGAAAAACTGTTTTTT. As protein: CASSLDNLVGEKLFF.

This clone has a handful of counts. The chain combines TRBV28 with TRBJ2-1; possibly TRBD2 for D (6 bases). V lost 3 bases and J lost 3, with 12 bases in between. Looked up from germline, CDR1 is MDHEN and CDR2 is SYDVKM. The CDR3 runs to 15 residues. The CDR3 protein is CASSLGDSGYNEQFF. CDR3 DNA: TGTGCCAGCAGTTTGGGGGACTCAGGCTACAATGAGCAGTTCTTC.